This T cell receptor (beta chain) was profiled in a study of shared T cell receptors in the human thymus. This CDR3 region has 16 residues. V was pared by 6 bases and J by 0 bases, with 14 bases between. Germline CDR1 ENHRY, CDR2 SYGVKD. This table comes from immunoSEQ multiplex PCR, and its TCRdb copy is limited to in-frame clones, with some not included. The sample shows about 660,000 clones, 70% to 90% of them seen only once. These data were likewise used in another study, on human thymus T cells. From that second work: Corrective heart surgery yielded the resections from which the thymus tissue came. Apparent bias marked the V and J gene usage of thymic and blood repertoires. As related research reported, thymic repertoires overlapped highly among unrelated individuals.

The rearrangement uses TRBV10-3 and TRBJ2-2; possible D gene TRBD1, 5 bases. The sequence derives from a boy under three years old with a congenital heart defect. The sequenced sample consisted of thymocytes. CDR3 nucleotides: TGTGCCATCAGGGCCCAGGGCGCATCGAACACCGGGGAGCTGTTTTTT. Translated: CAIRAQGASNTGELFF.